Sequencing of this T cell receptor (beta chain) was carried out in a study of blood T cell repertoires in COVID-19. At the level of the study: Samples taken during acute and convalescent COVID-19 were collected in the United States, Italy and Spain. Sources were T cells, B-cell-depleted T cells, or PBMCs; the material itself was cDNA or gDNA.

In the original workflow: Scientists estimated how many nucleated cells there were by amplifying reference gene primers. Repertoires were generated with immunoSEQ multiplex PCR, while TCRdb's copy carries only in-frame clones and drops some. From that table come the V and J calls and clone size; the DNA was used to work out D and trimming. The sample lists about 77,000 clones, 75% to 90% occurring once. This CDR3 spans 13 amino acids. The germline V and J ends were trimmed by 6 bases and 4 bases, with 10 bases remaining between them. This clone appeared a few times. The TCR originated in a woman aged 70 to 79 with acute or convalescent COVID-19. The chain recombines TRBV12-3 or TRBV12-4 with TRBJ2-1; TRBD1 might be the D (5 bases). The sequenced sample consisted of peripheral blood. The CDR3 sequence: CASRATVYNEQFF. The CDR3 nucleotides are TGTGCCAGCAGGGCGACAGTTTACAATGAGCAGTTCTTC.